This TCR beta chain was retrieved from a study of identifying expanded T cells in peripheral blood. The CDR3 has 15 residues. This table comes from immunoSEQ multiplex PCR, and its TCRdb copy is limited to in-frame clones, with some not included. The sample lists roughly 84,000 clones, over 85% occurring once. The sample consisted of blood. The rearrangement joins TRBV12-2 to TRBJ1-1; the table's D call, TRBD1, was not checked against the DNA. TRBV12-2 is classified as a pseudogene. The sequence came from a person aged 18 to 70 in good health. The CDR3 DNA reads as TGTGCAAGTCGCTTAGTTGCAGGGGCGAACACTGAAGCTTTCTTT. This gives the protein CASRLVAGANTEAFF.